There are a few counts of the clone carrying this T cell receptor (beta chain). Its antigen is not identified. The DNA is omitted, as the CDR3 cannot be located on it reliably, and the CDR3 follows TCRdb's listing. The CDR3 is made up of 17 amino acids, end residues included. The data were obtained in a study of regulatory T cells in long-lasting Graves disease. Study-wide results and limits: Persistent Graves' patients showed a TCR diversity that was lower than that of newly diagnosed ones.

TCR beta libraries were built with iRepertoire HTBI primers and Arm-PCR of CDR3 regions. MiXCR, run by TCRdb on the multiplex PCR reads, gives a single entry per CDR3 protein. Among 300,000 to 500,000 distinct CDR3 sequences listed, around 21% were seen once. Noted time point: persistent/refractory GD, antithyroid drugs over 5 years with positive TRAb. Construction of the TCR library relied on RNA isolated from PBMCs. V and J are TRBV12-3 or TRBV12-4 and TRBJ2-2; TRBD1, the D gene given by the table, was not confirmed from the DNA. The receptor comes from a female donor with Graves disease. This sample comprised peripheral blood mononuclear cells (PBMCs), obtained when the disease was refractory, from a patient treated with antithyroid drugs. CDR3 residues: CASSFLAGLGGTGELFF.